The TCR beta chain under discussion was sequenced for a study of regulatory T cells in long-lasting Graves disease. Study at large: Persistent Graves' disease denoted over 5 years of antithyroid drugs plus positive TSH receptor antibodies.

In this sample, this clonotype turned up a few times. Its antigen is not known. As for time point: persistent/refractory GD, antithyroid drugs over 5 years with positive TRAb. PBMC RNA served as the TCR library source. Peripheral blood, around 9 milliliters of it, was drawn into EDTA tubes. Overall study findings and caveats: Whereas 900 to 1,000 public clonotypes were shared by new patients, persistent patients shared more, at roughly 3,000.

To make TCR beta libraries, researchers used iRepertoire HTBI primers and Arm-PCR of CDR3 regions. Each CDR3 protein gets one entry after TCRdb re-called the multiplex PCR reads with MiXCR. The table records more than 300,000 distinct CDR3 sequences, roughly 23% of them present only once. The sequence derives from a woman in her thirties or forties with Graves disease. The sample in question was peripheral blood mononuclear cells (PBMCs), obtained when the disease was refractory, from a patient treated with antithyroid drugs.

The CDR3 reads CASSLNWASGNYEQYF. The CDR3 DNA reads as TGTGCCAGCAGTTTAAATTGGGCTAGCGGAAACTACGAGCAGTACTTC. The chain links TRBV12-3 or TRBV12-4 to TRBJ2-7; 7 bases line up with TRBD2. The V segment lost 2 bases and the J segment 3 bases; nucleotides outside the gene matches: 10. The CDR3 runs 16 residues.